This is a list of T cell receptor beta chains from one sample in a study of blood T cell repertoires in COVID-19. Sequenced by immunoSEQ multiplex PCR; TCRdb stores in-frame clones only, minus some. The sample holds over 70,000 clones, approximately 80% seen once. The sequenced sample was peripheral blood. The receptor source for this set is a woman in her sixties or seventies with acute or convalescent COVID-19. Both conserved end residues are part of each CDR3.

j_call v_call cdr3_aa
TRBJ2-7 TRBV5-4 CASSPGTSGRRGYEQYF
TRBJ2-7 TRBV5-1 CASSLKGVSYEQYF
TRBJ2-7 TRBV10-3 CAAGQSSYEQYF
TRBJ1-1 TRBV5-1 CASSYNRGPNMNTEAFF
TRBJ1-1 TRBV29-1 CSVDQGSGHTEAFF
TRBJ1-3 TRBV9 CASSVAGGGGNTIYF
TRBJ2-3 TRBV28 CASSLPPRRGLDTQYF
TRBJ2-2 TRBV3-1/TRBV3-2 CASSRPAGGSTGELFF
TRBJ2-7 TRBV28 CASTSWSYEQYF
TRBJ1-1 TRBV18 CASSPSGGWNTEAFF
TRBJ1-2 TRBV12-3/TRBV12-4 CASSPTEPYGYTF
TRBJ2-5 TRBV11-2 CASSLDGAPIETQYF
TRBJ2-7 TRBV9 CASSPGDRPFYEQYF
TRBJ2-1 TRBV19 CASMGTGPYNEQFF
TRBJ1-1 TRBV18 CASSPYGGVTEAFF
TRBJ2-7 TRBV27 CASSPGLKQYF
TRBJ1-2 TRBV7-8 CASSQVDRVRYGYTF
TRBJ2-3 TRBV28 CASSSGRPRVTDTQYF
TRBJ2-2 TRBV6-6 CASSPFPPGGGTGELFF
TRBJ2-7 TRBV28 CASSLPGTGISYEQYF
TRBJ2-1 TRBV5-4 CASSLPGTGGNEQFF
TRBJ2-1 TRBV7-9 CASGETSLNEQFF
TRBJ2-7 TRBV4-3 CASSPNTGGYEQYF
TRBJ2-7 TRBV19 CASSIGQGEVYEQYF
TRBJ1-6 TRBV2 CASSQLSSYNSPLHF
TRBJ1-1 TRBV5-1 CASSLSSGTGDTEAFF
TRBJ1-2 TRBV30 CAWREGEVGYTF
TRBJ2-7 TRBV7-9 CASSSDVGTGASEQYF
TRBJ2-5 TRBV7-6 CASSFLPLGGDGQETQYF
TRBJ2-1 TRBV6-5 CASSLTGNNEQFF
TRBJ1-1 TRBV4-3 CASSQESFNTEAFF
TRBJ2-1 TRBV10-2 CASSDPGRSSYNEQFF
TRBJ1-2 TRBV2 CASSEAAAWGYTF
TRBJ1-2 TRBV28 CASSNGDSPYGYTF
TRBJ1-1 TRBV4-3 CASSQEWVGGVPEAFF
TRBJ2-3 TRBV4-3 CASSQDHINGGITDTQYF
TRBJ1-2 TRBV7-9 CASSRDGGGGYTF
TRBJ2-7 TRBV7-8 CASSFDSYEQYF
TRBJ2-1 TRBV18 CASSSDTGNNEQFF
TRBJ2-2 TRBV6-1 CASSEVGVTGELFF
TRBJ2-3 TRBV12-3/TRBV12-4 CASRLISPGTQYF
TRBJ1-1 TRBV6-5 CASSYGGGTEAFF
TRBJ1-4 TRBV4-1 CASSHRLTGLNEKLFF
TRBJ2-3 TRBV20-1 CSASSPGQGYTDTQYF
TRBJ1-6 TRBV4-2 CASSQTVSNSPLHF